This T cell receptor beta chain derives from a study of CD8+ T cells in alopecia areata. The overall study: A regimen of oral tofacitinib, 5 to 10 mg twice daily, was given to treated patients.

Treatment specified: oral pan-JAK inhibitor, 5-10 mg twice daily. As regards this clone: No antigen is known for it.

The sequencing template was cDNA reverse transcribed from extracted RNA. Libraries were prepared by immunoSEQ multiplex PCR; TCRdb keeps only in-frame clonotypes and omits some of them. The sample includes 200,000 or so clones, around 43% of them seen just once. Study-wide results and limits: Shared TCR sequences were less clear between patients than in mice, possibly partly from HLA diversity. Links between baseline CD8+ expansion and response need larger treated cohorts. In scalp and blood during tofacitinib, many expanded lesional clones persisted.

Here the sequenced sample was CD4+ T cells sorted from blood, taken at approximately week 37, from a patient treated with tofacitinib. This clonotype was sampled from a human donor with alopecia areata.

The DNA for the CDR3 is TGTGCCAGCAGCCCCGGGCCCGCAGGGTATGGCTACACCTTC. Protein: CASSPGPAGYGYTF. The genes are TRBV7-2 and TRBJ1-2, with TRBD1 as a possible D gene (5 bases). The V gene lost 5 bases and the J gene lost 5 bases, with 15 bases spanning the gap. Per the germline V gene, CDR1 is SGHTA and CDR2 is FQGNSA. This CDR3 has 14 amino acids.